Below, 28 T cell receptor beta chains from the same sample are listed, as sequenced in a study of blood T cell repertoires in COVID-19. Only in-frame clones appear in the TCRdb table, and some are missing; sequencing was by immunoSEQ multiplex PCR. The data show 220,000 or so clones, approximately 86% seen once. Sequenced material: peripheral blood. The receptors stem from a woman older than 75 with acute or convalescent COVID-19.

The gene calls are TRBV19 and TRBJ1-4; possible D gene TRBD1, 5 bases. In germline, CDR1 is LNHDA, CDR2 SQIVND (reference sequence). The CDR3 extends over 16 amino acids. V lost 5 bases, J lost 0 bases, and 13 bases lay in between. This chain's CDR3 is CASSAQDIATNEKLFF. In DNA, the CDR3 is TGTGCCAGTAGTGCCCAGGACATTGCAACTAATGAAAAACTGTTTTTT.

The V gene is TRBV6-5, the J gene TRBJ2-1; unclear D gene. CDR3 length: 15 amino acids. Trimming cost V 5 bases and J 0 bases, with 11 bases left between them. The germline V gene encodes CDR1 MNHEY and CDR2 SVGAGI. The CDR3 nucleotides are TGTGCCAGCAGTCGTCCTTCCTACTCCTACAATGAGCAGTTCTTC. This sequence encodes CASSRPSYSYNEQFF.

The genes are TRBV11-2 and TRBJ1-3; maybe TRBD1 (5 bases). Trimming removed 5 bases from V and 4 bases from J, with 21 bases in between. This CDR3 region has 17 residues. Looked up from germline, CDR1 is SGHAT and CDR2 is FQNNGV. The CDR3 loop reads CASSLWVTRVSGNTIYF. The CDR3 DNA sequence: TGTGCCAGCAGCCTCTGGGTGACCAGGGTTTCGGGAAACACCATATATTTT.

The chain couples TRBV6-6 to TRBJ1-3, with 7 bases matching TRBD1. V shed 6 bases and J 0 bases; nucleotides not matched to a gene: 2. The CDR3 totals 14 residues. Germline CDR1 reads MNHNY; CDR2 reads SVGAGI (reference sequence). Here the CDR3 DNA reads TGTGCCAGCAGGGACAGGTCCTCTGGAAACACCATATATTTT. It yields the protein CASRDRSSGNTIYF.

The rearrangement links TRBV5-6 to TRBJ1-1; no definite D call. The V gene's germline CDR1 is SGHDT and CDR2 YYEEEE. V dropped 2 bases and J dropped 1 base, with 9 bases sitting between them. The CDR3 loop spans 14 amino acids. The CDR3, as DNA: TGTGCCAGCAGCTTTTCTAGAGCGAACACTGAAGCTTTCTTT. Amino acids: CASSFSRANTEAFF.

This chain connects TRBV3-1 (or the pseudogene TRBV3-2) to TRBJ1-2, with D possibly TRBD1 on 5 matching bases. CDR3 length: 12 residues. Germline V lookup: CDR1 LGHDT, CDR2 YNNKEL (reference sequence). Deletions cut 4 bases from V and 7 bases from J, with 10 bases between. The CDR3: CASSLRDFGYTF. CDR3 coding DNA: TGTGCCAGCAGCCTTCGGGACTTTGGCTACACCTTC.

This clone was seen just once. The chain joins TRBV29-1 to TRBJ1-2; unclear D gene. The CDR3 sequence is 9 residues long. Germline values: CDR1 SQVTM, CDR2 ANQGSEA. V lost 6 bases and J lost 5, with 4 bases in between. The CDR3 loop is CSVEYGYTF. The CDR3 DNA follows: TGCAGCGTCGAGTATGGCTACACCTTC.

The chain is built from TRBV6-2 or TRBV6-3 and TRBJ2-1, with D maybe TRBD2 (5 bases). The CDR3 sequence is 15 residues long. Germline V gene lookup returns CDR1 MNHEY and CDR2 SVGEGT. The germline V and J ends were trimmed by 6 bases and 0 bases, with 12 bases remaining between them. The DNA of the CDR3 is TGTGCCAGCAGCTTGGACTCGAGCTCCTACAATGAGCAGTTCTTC. Translation gives CASSLDSSSYNEQFF.

The V and J genes are TRBV2 and TRBJ1-1, with 7 positions matching TRBD1. The V segment lost 1 base and the J segment 8 bases; nucleotides outside the gene matches: 1. CDR3 length equals 12 residues. CDR1 and CDR2 from the germline V gene are SNHLY and FYNNEI. CDR3 region: CASSEGGQEAFF. DNA of the CDR3: TGTGCCAGCAGTGAAGGGGGACAGGAAGCTTTCTTT.

The chain carries TRBV6-2 or TRBV6-3 and TRBJ1-2; the D is unclear. The germline V and J ends were trimmed by 5 bases and 2 bases, with 9 bases remaining between them. The CDR3 covers 13 residues. CDR1 is MNHEY and CDR2 is SVGEGT in the germline V gene. The chain's CDR3 is CASSPGRNYGYTF. CDR3 coding DNA: TGTGCCAGCAGTCCGGGGAGGAACTATGGCTACACCTTC.

This clone was recorded a few times. Written as DNA, the CDR3 is TGTGCCAGCACAACGTATGGGGCAGGGGAGCAGTTCTTC. Protein product: CASTTYGAGEQFF. The J gene is TRBJ2-1, the V gene TRBV5-6; a possible D gene is TRBD1 (5 bases). The V end lost 6 bases, the J end lost 10 bases, and 17 bases lay between the germline ends. This CDR3 is 13 amino acids long. Germline lookup yields CDR1 SGHDT and CDR2 YYEEEE.

This clone was recorded a few times. J is TRBJ2-7 and V is TRBV5-1; D might be TRBD1 (6 bases). The germline V and J ends were trimmed by 4 bases and 3 bases, with 11 bases remaining between them. Germline V gene data show CDR1 as SGHRS and CDR2 as YFSETQ. This CDR3 is built from 13 residues. The CDR3 bases are TGCGCCAGCAGCATACAGGGTAACTACGAGCAGTACTTC. It translates to CASSIQGNYEQYF. The full variable domain, rest sourced from reference TRBV5-1 and TRBJ2-7, is KAGVTQTPRYLIKTRGQQVTLSCSPISGHRSVSWYQQTPGQGLQFLFEYFSETQRNKGNFPGRFSGRQFSNSRSEMNVSTLELGDSALYLCASSIQGNYEQYFGPGTRLTVT.

The rearrangement joins TRBV2 to TRBJ1-1; tentatively, D is TRBD1 (6 bases). Looked up from germline, CDR1 is SNHLY and CDR2 is FYNNEI. V lost 5 bases, J lost 5 bases, and 12 bases lay in between. The CDR3 extends over 13 amino acids. The CDR3, as DNA: TGTGCCAGCAGTCCAGGGGTCGGGACTGAAGCTTTCTTT. Protein: CASSPGVGTEAFF.

The chain joins TRBV7-3 to TRBJ2-7; 10 nucleotides line up with TRBD1. CDR3 size: 13 residues. Germline CDR1 SGHTA, CDR2 FQGTGA. V was pared by 3 bases and J by 7 bases, with 3 bases of the junction left unmatched. The DNA for the CDR3 is TGTGCCAGCAGCTTGACAGGGGGCAGTGAGCAGTACTTC. Translation: CASSLTGGSEQYF.

This clone was seen only a few times. This chain links TRBV28 with TRBJ1-5, with a tentative D call TRBD1 (5 bases). There are 14 residues in the CDR3. CDR1 and CDR2 (germline): MDHEN, SYDVKM. Trimming stripped 5 bases from V and 11 bases from J, with 19 bases between. CDR3 in DNA: TGTGCCAGCAGTCTCCAGGGCCGCCATGGAGCCCAGCATTTT. It encodes CASSLQGRHGAQHF.

Only one count was recorded for this clone. The chain recombines TRBV19 with TRBJ1-5; no clear D. The V gene's germline CDR1 is LNHDA and CDR2 SQIVND (reference sequence). Trimming took 4 bases from V and 4 from J, leaving 11 bases between them. The CDR3 contains 14 residues. The DNA of the CDR3 is TGTGCCAGTAGTACAGGCAGAATGAATCAGCCCCAGCATTTT. Amino acid sequence: CASSTGRMNQPQHF.

The J gene is TRBJ1-4, the V gene TRBV4-2; 9 nucleotides match TRBD1. This CDR3 contains 16 residues. Per the germline V gene, CDR1 is LGHNA and CDR2 is YNFKEQ. The J segment lost 6 bases and the V segment lost 4 bases, leaving 9 bases of the junction unmatched. CDR3 loop: CASSLTFRDRDEKLFF. The CDR3 bases are TGTGCCAGCAGCCTCACCTTCCGGGACAGGGATGAAAAACTGTTTTTT.

This clone was found a few times. The chain carries TRBV10-3 and TRBJ1-1; TRBD1 is a possible D gene (5 bases). The CDR3 is 13 amino acids. Germline CDR1 ENHRY, CDR2 SYGVKD. Trimming cost V 4 bases and J 5 bases, with 11 bases left between them. CDR3 in DNA: TGTGCCATCAGTGTGGCAGGGCAAACTGAAGCTTTCTTT. Residues: CAISVAGQTEAFF.

The chain joins TRBV5-8 to TRBJ2-7; D not resolved. CDR1 and CDR2 from the germline V gene are SGHTS and YDEGEE. The length of the CDR3 is 14 residues. V was shortened by 6 bases and J by 2 bases, with 15 bases between the two germline ends. The CDR3 bases are TGTGCCAGCACCTCCATCGGCGGAACCTACGAGCAGTACTTC. The encoded protein is CASTSIGGTYEQYF.

This clone has only a few counts. V is TRBV7-8 and J is TRBJ1-1; TRBD1 matches 7 bases. Germline loops: CDR1 SGHVS, CDR2 FQNEAQ. Losses at the gene ends were 3 bases for V and 7 bases for J; bases not matched to a gene: 8. The length of the CDR3 is 14 residues. The CDR3 DNA sequence: TGTGCCAGCAGCTTTGGGAGACAGGGCGATGAAGCTTTCTTT. Its translation is CASSFGRQGDEAFF.

The V call is TRBV28, the J call TRBJ1-2; D possibly corresponds to TRBD1 (5 bases). V was clipped by 5 bases and J by 2 bases, with 9 bases between them. This CDR3 has 13 residues. Germline assignment: CDR1 MDHEN and CDR2 SYDVKM. This chain's CDR3 is CASSIDSNYGYTF. CDR3 nucleotides: TGTGCCAGCAGTATCGACAGCAACTATGGCTACACCTTC.

This chain joins TRBV9 and TRBJ1-6, with D tentatively TRBD1 (5 bases). V lost 7 bases and J 7 bases, leaving 18 bases between the germline ends. Germline V gene lookup returns CDR1 SGDLS and CDR2 YYNGEE. This CDR3 has 15 amino acids. CDR3 residues: CASRRDSRVNSPLHF. DNA of the CDR3: TGTGCCAGCCGGCGAGACAGCAGGGTCAATTCACCCCTCCACTTT.

V and J are TRBV19 and TRBJ2-5; D possibly corresponds to TRBD1 (5 bases). The CDR3 extends over 13 amino acids. The germline CDR1 and CDR2 sequences are LNHDA and SQIVND (reference sequence). V dropped 5 bases and J dropped 9 bases, with 16 bases sitting between them. CDR3 nucleotide sequence: TGTGCCAGTAGTGGGGCCCAGAAAGGGGCCCAGTACTTC. Its translation is CASSGAQKGAQYF.

The chain recombines TRBV6-5 with TRBJ1-1; D gene uncertain. This CDR3 is 15 amino acids long. The V and J ends lost 4 bases and 1 base respectively, with 13 bases between them. Looked up from germline, CDR1 is MNHEY and CDR2 is SVGAGI. The CDR3 nucleotides read TGTGCCAGCAGTTGGGCCGGCCATCAGAACACTGAAGCTTTCTTT. Residues: CASSWAGHQNTEAFF.

The rearrangement uses TRBV9 and TRBJ1-2; D is uncertain. Germline loops: CDR1 SGDLS, CDR2 YYNGEE. This CDR3 has 13 amino acids. The V and J ends lost 2 bases and 2 bases respectively, with 7 bases between them. The CDR3 DNA reads TGTGCCAGCAGCGTGAGAATCAACTATGGCTACACCTTC. Residues: CASSVRINYGYTF. The full variable domain, with the rest looked up from reference TRBV9 and TRBJ1-2, is DSGVTQTPKHLITATGQRVTLRCSPRSGDLSVYWYQQSLDQGLQFLIQYYNGEERAKGNILERFSAQQFPDLHSELNLSSLELGDSALYFCASSVRINYGYTFGSGTRLTVV.

The rearrangement joins TRBV19 to TRBJ2-2; 9 positions match TRBD1. V dropped 5 bases and J dropped 5; count of bases not matched to a gene: 6. In germline, CDR1 is LNHDA, CDR2 SQIVND (reference sequence). There are 15 residues in the CDR3. The CDR3: CASSQTGGGTGELFF. CDR3 coding DNA: TGTGCCAGTAGTCAGACAGGGGGAGGAACCGGGGAGCTGTTTTTT.

V and J are TRBV2 and TRBJ1-6; 8 bases fit TRBD1. Germline V gene lookup returns CDR1 SNHLY and CDR2 FYNNEI. The CDR3 is 14 residues long. V was pared by 6 bases and J by 7 bases, with 5 bases of the junction left unmatched. Written as DNA, the CDR3 is TGTGCCAGCAGACAGGGGGTTACCAATTCACCCCTCCACTTT. It yields the protein CASRQGVTNSPLHF.

Only a few counts were recorded for this clone. V gene TRBV6-1 combines with J gene TRBJ2-5; D uncertain. In germline, CDR1 is MNHNS, CDR2 SASEGT. Trimming pared 1 base from V and 5 bases from J, leaving 5 bases between. This CDR3 comprises 12 residues. CDR3 protein: CASSEVRETQYF. The CDR3 nucleotides are TGTGCCAGCAGTGAAGTCAGGGAGACCCAGTACTTC.